The text below deals with one TCR beta chain. Per the original methods: Scientists estimated how many nucleated cells there were by amplifying reference gene primers. Clones were sequenced by immunoSEQ multiplex PCR, and TCRdb holds only the in-frame ones, with some missing. The DNA gave D and trimming, while V, J and clone size come from that table. The sample holds more than 300,000 clones, around 80% seen once. The data originate from a study of blood T cell repertoires in COVID-19. Trimming stripped 4 bases from V and 0 bases from J, with 13 bases between. Per the germline V gene, CDR1 is SGHKS and CDR2 is YYEKEE (reference sequence). The CDR3 loop spans 15 amino acids.

The chain recombines TRBV5-5 with TRBJ1-1; a possible D gene is TRBD1 (6 bases). Sequencing was carried out using peripheral blood. The source of this sequence is a woman between 50 and 59 years old with acute or convalescent COVID-19. As DNA, the CDR3 is TGTGCCAGCAGCCATCGGGACACTTTGAACACTGAAGCTTTCTTT. It yields the protein CASSHRDTLNTEAFF.